Listed below are T cell receptor beta chains from one sample, sequenced in a study of blood T cell repertoires in COVID-19. Generated by immunoSEQ multiplex PCR, the TCRdb table keeps only in-frame clones and is missing some. The sample consists of approximately 40,000 clones, roughly 84% of them appearing once. The sample comprised peripheral blood. Every receptor here comes from a human donor in a cohort sampled during active COVID-19. CDR3s include the opening cysteine and the closing phenylalanine or tryptophan. A D gene is named only where the DNA matches it firmly. Size is stated for part of the rows, as once, few or many counts, or as a class when the clone is expanded.

V gene	clone size	D gene	J gene	CDR3 DNA	CDR3 protein
TRBV11-2	-	-	TRBJ2-5	TGTGCCAGCAGCTTAGGTGTTAGCGGCGGGACCCAGTACTTC	CASSLGVSGGTQYF
TRBV5-1	-	-	TRBJ1-2	TGCGCCAGCAGCTTGGATGGGCAGACTAACTATGGCTACACCTTC	CASSLDGQTNYGYTF
TRBV5-4	-	TRBD2	TRBJ2-3	TGTGCCACCCAGCGGGCTAGCGGGGGGGCGACAGATACGCAGTATTTT	CATQRASGGATDTQYF
TRBV24-1	-	TRBD2	TRBJ2-1	TGTGCCACCAGTGATTTTAGCGGGGGGGCCAATGAGCAGTTCTTC	CATSDFSGGANEQFF
TRBV27	-	-	TRBJ1-5	TGTGCCAGCACCTCCGGGAGGGATGATCAGCCCCAGCATTTT	CASTSGRDDQPQHF
TRBV19	-	-	TRBJ1-1	TGTGCCAGTAGGGCAAACCGCATGAACACTGAAGCTTTCTTT	CASRANRMNTEAFF
TRBV11-1	-	-	TRBJ1-2	TGTGCCAGCAGCTTATCACGGGGTAACTATGGCTACACCTTC	CASSLSRGNYGYTF
TRBV7-6	-	-	TRBJ2-7	TGTGCCAGCAGCTTGGGTTCTAGCTCCTACGAGCAGTACTTC	CASSLGSSSYEQYF
TRBV5-1	-	-	TRBJ2-5	TGCGCCAGCAGCTTGGCCGCTATGAGAGGACAAGAGACCCAGTACTTC	CASSLAAMRGQETQYF
TRBV6-6	-	-	TRBJ1-5	TGTGCCAGCAGAGAGGGTCGCCTTGGCAGCAATCAGCCCCAGCATTTT	CASREGRLGSNQPQHF
TRBV10-1	-	-	TRBJ2-5	TGCGCCAGCTCCGGCGGACAGCAAGAGACCCAGTACTTC	CASSGGQQETQYF
TRBV19	-	-	TRBJ2-2	TGTGCCAGTACCGCAGGGTCGACGGACACCGGGGAGCTGTTTTTT	CASTAGSTDTGELFF
TRBV27	-	-	TRBJ2-7	TGTGCCAGCAGTCCCAGCCTAACTAGCCCATCCAGCGAGCAGTACTTC	CASSPSLTSPSSEQYF
TRBV3-1/TRBV3-2	-	TRBD2	TRBJ2-3	TGTGCCAGCAGCCGAACTGAATCGCGGGGGGGCGGTACAGATACGCAGTATTTT	CASSRTESRGGGTDTQYF
TRBV10-1	-	-	TRBJ2-5	TGCGCCAGCAGTGCCGGGGGGCAGCAAGAGACCCAGTACTTC	CASSAGGQQETQYF
TRBV15	-	-	TRBJ1-4	TGTGCCACCAGCAGAGTGGGGGCTGGTAATGAAAAACTGTTTTTT	CATSRVGAGNEKLFF
TRBV9	-	-	TRBJ2-3	TGTGCCAGCAGCTACGGTGGGGGGGCAATTTTGGATACGCAGTATTTT	CASSYGGGAILDTQYF
TRBV6-6	-	-	TRBJ1-4	TGTGCCAGCAGCCTAGGGAAGGGGCGCAGTGAAAAACTGTTTTTT	CASSLGKGRSEKLFF
TRBV4-2	-	TRBD1	TRBJ1-5	TGTGCCAGCAGCCAAGATCCCGGACAGGATCAGCCCCAGCATTTT	CASSQDPGQDQPQHF
TRBV19	-	TRBD1	TRBJ2-3	TGTGCCAGTAGTTGGACAGGGGGCCGCACAGATACGCAGTATTTT	CASSWTGGRTDTQYF
TRBV19	-	TRBD1	TRBJ1-1	TGTGCCAGTAGTGTAACAGGGGTGAACACTGAAGCTTTCTTT	CASSVTGVNTEAFF
TRBV2	-	-	TRBJ2-7	TGTGCCAGCACTAGCTTGTACGAGCAGTACTTC	CASTSLYEQYF
TRBV10-3	-	TRBD1	TRBJ2-5	TGTGCCATCAGTAAGACAGGGCTAGGAGAGACCCAGTACTTC	CAISKTGLGETQYF
TRBV5-1	-	TRBD2	TRBJ2-5	TGCGCCAGCAGCTTGGGGGCCCTAGCGGGGACCCAAGAGACCCAGTACTTC	CASSLGALAGTQETQYF
TRBV7-3	-	-	TRBJ2-1	TGTGCCAGCAGCTTAAGCCGCGGGAATGATGAGCAGTTCTTC	CASSLSRGNDEQFF
TRBV5-1	-	-	TRBJ2-1	TGCGCCAGCAGCTTGCAGGGAAAGGATGAGCAGTTCTTC	CASSLQGKDEQFF
TRBV9	-	TRBD1	TRBJ2-1	TGTGCCAGCAGCGTCCTTGGGGACAGGGGTTACAATGAGCAGTTCTTC	CASSVLGDRGYNEQFF
TRBV15	-	-	TRBJ2-3	TGTGCCACCAGCAGAGCCAACACAGATACGCAGTATTTT	CATSRANTDTQYF
TRBV5-1	-	TRBD1	TRBJ2-3	TGCGCCAGCAGCGAGTTACAGGGGGACCAAGATACGCAGTATTTT	CASSELQGDQDTQYF
TRBV7-9	-	-	TRBJ1-5	TGTGCCAGCAGCTCCACGCCTGGGGCCGTGGGTCAGCCCCAGCATTTT	CASSSTPGAVGQPQHF
TRBV9	-	-	TRBJ2-3	TGTGCCAGCAGCGGGCCCCGGGGGAGAGGAGATACGCAGTATTTT	CASSGPRGRGDTQYF
TRBV7-8	-	-	TRBJ2-1	TGTGCCAGCAGCTTAGGGACTGAGTACAATGAGCAGTTCTTC	CASSLGTEYNEQFF
TRBV19	-	-	TRBJ1-5	TGTGCCTCCTCGTTTCCGTATAGCAATCAGCCCCAGCATTTT	CASSFPYSNQPQHF
TRBV29-1	-	TRBD2	TRBJ2-5	TGCAGCGTTGAGAGGACTAGCGGCCAAGTTGTGGAGACCCAGTACTTC	CSVERTSGQVVETQYF
TRBV27	-	-	TRBJ1-1	TGTGCCAGCAGCCCCCAAGTAATTAGCGCTGAAGCTTTCTTT	CASSPQVISAEAFF
TRBV21-1	-	-	TRBJ2-5	TGTGCCAGCAGCCGGACTAGGGCACCGGGACTAGCGGCCCAAGAGACCCAGTACTTC	CASSRTRAPGLAAQETQYF
TRBV19	-	TRBD1	TRBJ1-1	TGTGCCAGTAGCAACAGGGGTACTGAAGCTTTCTTT	CASSNRGTEAFF
TRBV19	few	-	TRBJ2-7	TGTGCCAGTTCAGGGGTTAGTTCTGACTACGAGCAGTACTTC	CASSGVSSDYEQYF
TRBV20-1	once	-	TRBJ2-3	TGCAGTGCTAGTGGGGATGTCCGGGGGTCACCTAGCACAGATACGCAGTATTTT	CSASGDVRGSPSTDTQYF
TRBV4-1	-	-	TRBJ2-5	TGCGCCAGCAGCCAAGATAGGCGGCAAGAGACCCAGTACTTC	CASSQDRRQETQYF
TRBV25-1	-	-	TRBJ2-5	TGTGCCAGCAGTGGAATAATTCGGCGGGAGACCCAGTACTTC	CASSGIIRRETQYF
TRBV3-1/TRBV3-2	-	-	TRBJ2-5	TGTGCCAGCAGCCCGACCTGGGAGCAAGAGACCCAGTACTTC	CASSPTWEQETQYF
TRBV11-2	-	TRBD1	TRBJ2-1	TGTGCCAGCAGCTTAAAACAGGGGGCGAGTGAGCAGTTCTTC	CASSLKQGASEQFF
TRBV19	-	TRBD2	TRBJ2-5	TGTGCCAGTAGTGATAGGGCTAGCGGGTTTTTCGAGACCCAGTACTTC	CASSDRASGFFETQYF
TRBV19	-	TRBD1	TRBJ2-2	TGTGCCAGTATCGACAGGGGGAACACCGGGGAGCTGTTTTTT	CASIDRGNTGELFF
TRBV7-9	-	TRBD2	TRBJ2-1	TGTGCCAGCAGCTCGGGGGGGTATGAGCAGTTCTTC	CASSSGGYEQFF
TRBV12-2	-	-	TRBJ1-4	TGTGCAAGTCGCCCCCTTAGGAGGCGAGGGAGAAGGCCTAATGAAAAACTGTTTTTT	CASRPLRRRGRRPNEKLFF
TRBV5-1	few	-	TRBJ2-1	TGCGCCAGCCAACGGACCGGGGGTTCCTACAATGAGCAGTTCTTC	CASQRTGGSYNEQFF
TRBV3-1/TRBV3-2	-	TRBD1	TRBJ2-7	TGTGCCAGCAGAAGGAGTAGGGACAGACCCTACGAGCAGTACTTC	CASRRSRDRPYEQYF
TRBV11-1	-	TRBD1	TRBJ2-1	TGTGCCAGCAGCGAACGACAGGGAACCATTTACAATGAGCAGTTCTTC	CASSERQGTIYNEQFF
TRBV21-1	-	-	TRBJ2-5	TGTGCCAGCAGCGAGGATATACAAAGCGGGGGCCAAGAGACCCAGTACTTC	CASSEDIQSGGQETQYF
TRBV9	-	-	TRBJ2-5	TGTGCCAGCAGCTTCCAGGGTGGGGAGACCCAGTACTTC	CASSFQGGETQYF
TRBV6-2/TRBV6-3	-	-	TRBJ1-3	TGTGCCAGCAGTTACCCCTCAGGTGCGGGAATCTCTGGAAACACCATATATTTT	CASSYPSGAGISGNTIYF
TRBV12-5	once	TRBD1	TRBJ1-1	TGTGCTAGTGGGGACCTTTCAGGGGGCGCGTGGGCTGAAGCTTTCTTT	CASGDLSGGAWAEAFF
TRBV19	-	-	TRBJ2-3	TGTGCCAGTAGTATAAATAGCGCGGTCGATACGCAGTATTTT	CASSINSAVDTQYF
TRBV11-2	-	-	TRBJ2-7	TGTGCCAGCAGCGTAAACAGGGTTGACTACGAGCAGTACTTC	CASSVNRVDYEQYF
TRBV11-1	-	-	TRBJ2-3	TGTGCCAGTGGAGAAGGTCTGAGCACAGATACGCAGTATTTT	CASGEGLSTDTQYF
TRBV7-9	-	TRBD1	TRBJ2-4	TGTGCCAGCAGCCCCACGGGTACAGGGGGGAGGAACATTCAGTACTTC	CASSPTGTGGRNIQYF
TRBV18	-	TRBD1	TRBJ2-7	TGTGCCAGCTCGCCAATGGACAGGGTTGGCGAGCAGTACTTC	CASSPMDRVGEQYF
TRBV19	-	-	TRBJ2-4	TGTGCCAGTAGTATTTGGTCGAATCGGAACATTCAGTACTTC	CASSIWSNRNIQYF